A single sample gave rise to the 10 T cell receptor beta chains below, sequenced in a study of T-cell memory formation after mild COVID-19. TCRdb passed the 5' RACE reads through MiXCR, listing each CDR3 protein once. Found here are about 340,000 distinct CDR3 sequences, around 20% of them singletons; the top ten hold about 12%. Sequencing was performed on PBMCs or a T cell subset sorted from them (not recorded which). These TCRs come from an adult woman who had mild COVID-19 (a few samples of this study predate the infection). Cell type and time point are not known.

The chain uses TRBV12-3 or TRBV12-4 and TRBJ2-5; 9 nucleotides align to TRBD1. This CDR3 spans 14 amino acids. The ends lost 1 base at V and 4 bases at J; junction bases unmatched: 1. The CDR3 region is CASSLGDRVETQYF. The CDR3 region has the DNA TGTGCCAGCAGTTTAGGGGACAGGGTAGAGACCCAGTACTTC.

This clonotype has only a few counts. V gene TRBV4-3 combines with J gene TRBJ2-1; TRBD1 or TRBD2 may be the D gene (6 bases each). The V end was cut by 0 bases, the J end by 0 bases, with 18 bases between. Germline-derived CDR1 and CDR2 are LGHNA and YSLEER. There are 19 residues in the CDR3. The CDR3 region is CASSQDSPMGGFSYNEQFF. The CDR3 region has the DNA TGCGCCAGCAGCCAAGACTCCCCCATGGGGGGCTTCTCCTACAATGAGCAGTTCTTC.

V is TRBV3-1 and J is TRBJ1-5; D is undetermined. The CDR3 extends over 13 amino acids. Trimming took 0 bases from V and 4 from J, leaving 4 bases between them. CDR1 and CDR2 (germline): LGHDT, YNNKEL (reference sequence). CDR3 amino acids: CASSQDSNQPQHF. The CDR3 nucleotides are TGTGCCAGCAGCCAAGACTCGAATCAGCCCCAGCATTTT.

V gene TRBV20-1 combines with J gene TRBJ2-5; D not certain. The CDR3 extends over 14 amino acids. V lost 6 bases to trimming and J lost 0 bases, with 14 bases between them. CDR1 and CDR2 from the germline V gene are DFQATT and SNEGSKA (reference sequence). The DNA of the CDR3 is TGCAGTGCGAGCGAGGACCAGTACCAAGAGACCCAGTACTTC. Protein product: CSASEDQYQETQYF.

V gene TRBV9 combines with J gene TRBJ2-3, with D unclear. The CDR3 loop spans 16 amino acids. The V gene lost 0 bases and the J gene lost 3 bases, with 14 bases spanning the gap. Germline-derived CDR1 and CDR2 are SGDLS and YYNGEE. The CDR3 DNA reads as TGTGCCAGCAGCGTAGATCCCCCTGGTGGGACAGATACGCAGTATTTT. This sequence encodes CASSVDPPGGTDTQYF.

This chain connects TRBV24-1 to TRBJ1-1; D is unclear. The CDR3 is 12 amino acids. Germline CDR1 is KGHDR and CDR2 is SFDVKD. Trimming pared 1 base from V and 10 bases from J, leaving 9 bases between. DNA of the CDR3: TGTGCCACCAGTGATTTCTCGGGTGGAGCTTTCTTT. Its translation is CATSDFSGGAFF.

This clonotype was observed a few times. CDR3 DNA: TGTGCCAGCAGCACTATCACAGATACGCAGTATTTT. Encoded protein: CASSTITDTQYF. The V call is TRBV12-3 or TRBV12-4, the J call TRBJ2-3; D unresolved. The CDR3 is 12 residues long. With 6 bases removed from V and 2 bases from J, the gap between germline ends came to 6 bases.

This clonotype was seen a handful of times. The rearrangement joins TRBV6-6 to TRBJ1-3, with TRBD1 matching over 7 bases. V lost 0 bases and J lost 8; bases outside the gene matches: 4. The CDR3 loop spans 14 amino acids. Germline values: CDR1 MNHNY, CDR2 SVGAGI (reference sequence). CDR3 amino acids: CASSYSGQRDTIYF. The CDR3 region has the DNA TGTGCCAGCAGTTACTCGGGACAGCGAGACACCATATATTTT.

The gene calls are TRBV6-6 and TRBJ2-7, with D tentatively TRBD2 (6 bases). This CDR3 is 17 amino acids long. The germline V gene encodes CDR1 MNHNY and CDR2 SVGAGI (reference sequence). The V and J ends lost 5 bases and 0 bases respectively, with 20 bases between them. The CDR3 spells CASSPGPTSSSSYEQYF. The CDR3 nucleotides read TGTGCCAGCAGTCCCGGCCCCACTAGCTCCAGCTCCTACGAGCAGTACTTC.

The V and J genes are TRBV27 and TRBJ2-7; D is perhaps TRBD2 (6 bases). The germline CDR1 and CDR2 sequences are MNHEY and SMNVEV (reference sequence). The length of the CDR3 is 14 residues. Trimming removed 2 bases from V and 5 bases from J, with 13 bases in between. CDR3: CASSLTGGGDEQYF. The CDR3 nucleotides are TGTGCCAGCAGTTTAACTGGGGGAGGCGACGAGCAGTACTTC.